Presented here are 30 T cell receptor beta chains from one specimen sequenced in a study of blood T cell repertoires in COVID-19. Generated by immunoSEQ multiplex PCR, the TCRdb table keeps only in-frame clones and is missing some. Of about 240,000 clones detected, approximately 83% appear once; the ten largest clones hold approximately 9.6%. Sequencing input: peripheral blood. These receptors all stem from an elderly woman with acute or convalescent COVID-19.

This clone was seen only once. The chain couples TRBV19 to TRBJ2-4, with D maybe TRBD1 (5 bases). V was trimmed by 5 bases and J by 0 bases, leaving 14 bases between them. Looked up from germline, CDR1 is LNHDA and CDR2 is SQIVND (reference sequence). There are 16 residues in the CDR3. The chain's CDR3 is CASSSRTSSAKNIQYF. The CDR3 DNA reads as TGTGCCAGTAGTTCAAGGACAAGCTCAGCCAAAAACATTCAGTACTTC. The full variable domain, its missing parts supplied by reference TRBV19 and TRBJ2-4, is DGGITQSPKYLFRKEGQNVTLSCEQNLNHDAMYWYRQDPGQGLRLIYYSQIVNDFQKGDIAEGYSVSREKKESFPLTVTSAQKNPTAFYLCASSSRTSSAKNIQYFGAGTRLSVL.

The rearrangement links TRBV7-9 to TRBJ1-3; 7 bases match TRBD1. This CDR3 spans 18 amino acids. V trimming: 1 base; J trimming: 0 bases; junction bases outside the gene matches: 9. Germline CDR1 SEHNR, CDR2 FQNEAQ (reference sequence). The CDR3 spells CASSLGTGVVRSGNTIYF. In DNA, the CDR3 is TGTGCCAGCAGCTTAGGTACAGGGGTAGTACGCTCTGGAAACACCATATATTTT.

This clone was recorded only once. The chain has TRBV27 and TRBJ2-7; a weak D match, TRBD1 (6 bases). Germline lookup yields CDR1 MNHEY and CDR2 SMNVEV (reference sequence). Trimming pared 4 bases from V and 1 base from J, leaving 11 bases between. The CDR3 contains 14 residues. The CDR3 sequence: CASSSWTVSYEQYF. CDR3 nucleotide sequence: TGTGCCAGCAGTTCCTGGACAGTTTCCTACGAGCAGTACTTC.

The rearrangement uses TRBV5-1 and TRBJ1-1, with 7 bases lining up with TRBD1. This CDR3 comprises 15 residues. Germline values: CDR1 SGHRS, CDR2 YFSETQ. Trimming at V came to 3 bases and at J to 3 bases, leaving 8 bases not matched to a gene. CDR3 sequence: CASSSVGGKDTEAFF. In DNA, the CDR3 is TGCGCCAGCAGCTCGGTAGGGGGCAAGGACACTGAAGCTTTCTTT.

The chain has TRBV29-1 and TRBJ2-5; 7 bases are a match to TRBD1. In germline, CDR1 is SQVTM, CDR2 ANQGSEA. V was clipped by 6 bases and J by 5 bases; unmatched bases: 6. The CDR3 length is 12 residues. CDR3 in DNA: TGCAGCGTAAAACAGGGGCTGGAGACCCAGTACTTC. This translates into CSVKQGLETQYF.

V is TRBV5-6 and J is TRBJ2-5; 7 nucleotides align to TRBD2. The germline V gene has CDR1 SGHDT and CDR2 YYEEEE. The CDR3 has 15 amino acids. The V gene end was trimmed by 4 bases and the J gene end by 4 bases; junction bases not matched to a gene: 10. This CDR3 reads CASSPGGRGIETQYF. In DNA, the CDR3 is TGTGCCAGCAGCCCGGGGGGACGAGGGATAGAGACCCAGTACTTC.

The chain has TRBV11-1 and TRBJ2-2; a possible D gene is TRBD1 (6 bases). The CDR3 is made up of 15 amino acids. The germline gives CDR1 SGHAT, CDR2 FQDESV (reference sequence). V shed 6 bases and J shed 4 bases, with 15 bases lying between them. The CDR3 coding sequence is TGTGCCAGCAGATCAAGGGGGTCGGTCACCGGGGAGCTGTTTTTT. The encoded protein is CASRSRGSVTGELFF. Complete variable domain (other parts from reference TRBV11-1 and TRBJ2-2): EAEVAQSPRYKITEKSQAVAFWCDPISGHATLYWYRQILGQGPELLVQFQDESVVDDSQLPKDRFSAERLKGVDSTLKIQPAELGDSAMYLCASRSRGSVTGELFFGEGSRLTVL.

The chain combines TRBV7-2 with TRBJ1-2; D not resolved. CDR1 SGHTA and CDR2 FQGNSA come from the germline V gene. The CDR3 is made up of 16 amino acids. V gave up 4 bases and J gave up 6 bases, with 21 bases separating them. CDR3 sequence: CASSYTSTEVIDGYTF. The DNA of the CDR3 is TGTGCCAGCAGCTACACGTCGACTGAAGTTATAGATGGCTACACCTTC.

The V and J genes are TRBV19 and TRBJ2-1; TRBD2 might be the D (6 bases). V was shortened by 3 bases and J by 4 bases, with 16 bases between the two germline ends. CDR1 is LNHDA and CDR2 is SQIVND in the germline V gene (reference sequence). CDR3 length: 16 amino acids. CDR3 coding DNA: TGTGCCAGTAGTATTGGTATCGGGGGTGGGTACAATGAGCAGTTCTTC. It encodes CASSIGIGGGYNEQFF. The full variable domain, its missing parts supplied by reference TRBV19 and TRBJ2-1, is DGGITQSPKYLFRKEGQNVTLSCEQNLNHDAMYWYRQDPGQGLRLIYYSQIVNDFQKGDIAEGYSVSREKKESFPLTVTSAQKNPTAFYLCASSIGIGGGYNEQFFGPGTRLTVL.

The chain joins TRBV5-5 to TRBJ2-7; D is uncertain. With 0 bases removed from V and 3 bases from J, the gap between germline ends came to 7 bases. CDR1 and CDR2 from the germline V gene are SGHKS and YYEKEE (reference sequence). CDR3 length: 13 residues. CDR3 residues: CASSLDAVYEQYF. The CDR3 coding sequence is TGTGCCAGCAGCTTGGATGCGGTCTACGAGCAGTACTTC. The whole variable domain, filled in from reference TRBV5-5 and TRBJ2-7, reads DAGVTQSPTHLIKTRGQQVTLRCSPISGHKSVSWYQQVLGQGPQFIFQYYEKEERGRGNFPDRFSARQFPNYSSELNVNALLLGDSALYLCASSLDAVYEQYFGPGTRLTVT.

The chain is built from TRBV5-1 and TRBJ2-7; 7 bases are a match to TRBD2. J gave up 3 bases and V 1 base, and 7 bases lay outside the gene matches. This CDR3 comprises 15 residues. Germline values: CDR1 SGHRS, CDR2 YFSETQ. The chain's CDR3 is CASSLQGGAIYEQYF. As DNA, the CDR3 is TGCGCCAGCAGCTTGCAGGGAGGGGCTATCTACGAGCAGTACTTC.

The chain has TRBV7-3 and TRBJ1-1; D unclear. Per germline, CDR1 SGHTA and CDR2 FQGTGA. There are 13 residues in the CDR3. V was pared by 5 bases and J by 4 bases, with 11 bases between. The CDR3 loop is CASSVMSGTEAFF. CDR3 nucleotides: TGTGCCAGCAGCGTAATGTCGGGCACTGAAGCTTTCTTT. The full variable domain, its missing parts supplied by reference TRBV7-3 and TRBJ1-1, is GAGVSQTPSNKVTEKGKYVELRCDPISGHTALYWYRQSLGQGPEFLIYFQGTGAADDSGLPNDRFFAVRPEGSVSTLKIQRTERGDSAVYLCASSVMSGTEAFFGQGTRLTVV.

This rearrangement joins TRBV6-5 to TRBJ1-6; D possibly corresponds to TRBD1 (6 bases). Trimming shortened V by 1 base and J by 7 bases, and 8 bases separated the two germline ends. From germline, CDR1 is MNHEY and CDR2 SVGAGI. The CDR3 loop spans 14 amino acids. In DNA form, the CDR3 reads TGTGCCAGCAGTTACTGGGGGCGGAATTCACCCCTCCACTTT. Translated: CASSYWGRNSPLHF.

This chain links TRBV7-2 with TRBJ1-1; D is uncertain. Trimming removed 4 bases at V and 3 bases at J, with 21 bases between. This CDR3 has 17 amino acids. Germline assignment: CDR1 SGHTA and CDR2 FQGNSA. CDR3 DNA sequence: TGTGCCAGCAGCTCTTATACGTTGTCCGTGGGCGACACTGAAGCTTTCTTT. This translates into CASSSYTLSVGDTEAFF.

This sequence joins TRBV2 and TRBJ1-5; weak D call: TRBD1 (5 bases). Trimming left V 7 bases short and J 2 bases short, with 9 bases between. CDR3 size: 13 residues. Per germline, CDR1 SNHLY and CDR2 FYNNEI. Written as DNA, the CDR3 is TGTGCCAGCAATGGGGCAGGCAATCAGCCCCAGCATTTT. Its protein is CASNGAGNQPQHF.

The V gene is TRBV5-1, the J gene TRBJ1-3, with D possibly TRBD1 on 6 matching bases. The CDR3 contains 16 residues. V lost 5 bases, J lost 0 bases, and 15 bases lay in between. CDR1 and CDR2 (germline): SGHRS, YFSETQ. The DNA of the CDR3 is TGCGCCAGCAGTCCTACAGGGTTGGGCTCTGGAAACACCATATATTTT. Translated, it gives CASSPTGLGSGNTIYF.

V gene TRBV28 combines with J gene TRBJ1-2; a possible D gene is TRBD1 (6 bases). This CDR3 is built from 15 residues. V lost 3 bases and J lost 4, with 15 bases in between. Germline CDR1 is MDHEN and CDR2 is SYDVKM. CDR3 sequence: CASSFRGRGSYGYTF. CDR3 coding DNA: TGTGCCAGCAGTTTTAGGGGGAGAGGGTCCTATGGCTACACCTTC.

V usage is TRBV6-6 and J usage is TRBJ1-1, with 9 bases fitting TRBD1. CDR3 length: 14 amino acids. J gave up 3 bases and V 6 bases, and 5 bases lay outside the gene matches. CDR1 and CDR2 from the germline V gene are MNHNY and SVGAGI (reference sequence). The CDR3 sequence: CASRGTGSDTEAFF. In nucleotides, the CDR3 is TGTGCCAGCAGAGGGACAGGGTCGGACACTGAAGCTTTCTTT.

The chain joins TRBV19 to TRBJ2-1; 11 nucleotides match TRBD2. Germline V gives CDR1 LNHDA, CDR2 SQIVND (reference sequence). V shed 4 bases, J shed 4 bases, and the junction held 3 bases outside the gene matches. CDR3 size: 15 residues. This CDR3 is CASSTLAGGYNEQFF. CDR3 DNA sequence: TGTGCCAGTAGTACCCTAGCGGGGGGTTACAATGAGCAGTTCTTC. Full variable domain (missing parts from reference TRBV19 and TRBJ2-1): DGGITQSPKYLFRKEGQNVTLSCEQNLNHDAMYWYRQDPGQGLRLIYYSQIVNDFQKGDIAEGYSVSREKKESFPLTVTSAQKNPTAFYLCASSTLAGGYNEQFFGPGTRLTVL.

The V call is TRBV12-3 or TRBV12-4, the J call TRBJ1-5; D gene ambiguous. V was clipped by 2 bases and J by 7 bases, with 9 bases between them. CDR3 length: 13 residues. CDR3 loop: CASSLRVYQPQHF. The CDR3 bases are TGTGCCAGCAGTTTACGGGTTTACCAGCCCCAGCATTTT.

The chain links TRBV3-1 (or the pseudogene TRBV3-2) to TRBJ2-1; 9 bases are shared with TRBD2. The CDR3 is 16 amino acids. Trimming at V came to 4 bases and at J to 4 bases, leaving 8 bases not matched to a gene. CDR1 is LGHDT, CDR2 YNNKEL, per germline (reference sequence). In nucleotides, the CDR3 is TGTGCCAGCAGCCGCGGGTCGGCGGGGGGGTACAATGAGCAGTTCTTC. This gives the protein CASSRGSAGGYNEQFF.

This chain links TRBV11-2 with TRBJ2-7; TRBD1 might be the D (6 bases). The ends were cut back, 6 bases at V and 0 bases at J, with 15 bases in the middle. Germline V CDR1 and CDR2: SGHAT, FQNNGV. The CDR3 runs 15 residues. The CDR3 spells CASRALRGFSYEQYF. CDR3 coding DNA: TGTGCCAGCAGGGCCCTCAGGGGCTTCTCCTACGAGCAGTACTTC.

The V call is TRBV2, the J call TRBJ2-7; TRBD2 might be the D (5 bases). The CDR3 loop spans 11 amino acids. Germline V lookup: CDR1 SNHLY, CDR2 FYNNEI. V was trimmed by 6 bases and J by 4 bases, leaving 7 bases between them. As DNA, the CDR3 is TGTGCCAGCAGGGAGGAATACGAGCAGTACTTC. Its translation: CASREEYEQYF.

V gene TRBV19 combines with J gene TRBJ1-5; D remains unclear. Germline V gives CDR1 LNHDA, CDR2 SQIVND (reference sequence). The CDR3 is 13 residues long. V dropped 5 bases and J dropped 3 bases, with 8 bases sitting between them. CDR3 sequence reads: CASSVSNNQPQHF. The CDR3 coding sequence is TGTGCCAGTAGTGTCAGTAACAATCAGCCCCAGCATTTT.

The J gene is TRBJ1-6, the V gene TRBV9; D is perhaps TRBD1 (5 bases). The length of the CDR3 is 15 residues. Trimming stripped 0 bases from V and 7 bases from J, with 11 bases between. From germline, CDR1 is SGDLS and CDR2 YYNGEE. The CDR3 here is CASSVGQGVNSPLHF. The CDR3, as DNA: TGTGCCAGCAGCGTAGGTCAAGGGGTGAATTCACCCCTCCACTTT.

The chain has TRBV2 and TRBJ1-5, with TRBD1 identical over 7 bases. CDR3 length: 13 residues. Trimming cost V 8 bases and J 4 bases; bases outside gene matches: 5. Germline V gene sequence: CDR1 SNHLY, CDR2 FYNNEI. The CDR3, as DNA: TGTGCCAGCCTTCCGGGACAGAATCAGCCCCAGCATTTT. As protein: CASLPGQNQPQHF.

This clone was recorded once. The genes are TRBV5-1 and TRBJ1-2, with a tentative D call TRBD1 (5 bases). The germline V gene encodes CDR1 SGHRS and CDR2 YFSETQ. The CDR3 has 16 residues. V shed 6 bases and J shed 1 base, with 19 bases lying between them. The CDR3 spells CASTSIAGPVNYGYTF. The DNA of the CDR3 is TGCGCCAGCACCTCAATCGCGGGGCCAGTTAACTATGGCTACACCTTC.

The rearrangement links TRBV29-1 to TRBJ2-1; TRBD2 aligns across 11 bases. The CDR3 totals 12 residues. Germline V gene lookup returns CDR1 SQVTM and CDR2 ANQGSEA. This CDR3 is CGGASGGNEQFF. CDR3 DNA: TGCGGAGGGGCTAGCGGGGGGAATGAGCAGTTCTTC.

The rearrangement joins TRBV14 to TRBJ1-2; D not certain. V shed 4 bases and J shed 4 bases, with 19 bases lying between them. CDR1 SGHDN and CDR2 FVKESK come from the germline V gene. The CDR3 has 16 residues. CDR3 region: CASSPGLEGYGYGYTF. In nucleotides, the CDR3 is TGTGCCAGCAGCCCGGGTCTCGAGGGATACGGCTATGGCTACACCTTC.

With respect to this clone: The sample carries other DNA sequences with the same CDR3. CDR3 sequence reads: CASSPRQGNQPQHF. CDR3 nucleotide sequence: TGTGCCAGCTCACCTAGACAGGGGAATCAGCCCCAGCATTTT. The chain has TRBV18 and TRBJ1-5, with TRBD1 matching 8 bases. J lost 4 bases, V lost 3 bases, and 2 bases had no gene match. This CDR3 is built from 14 residues. CDR1 and CDR2 from the germline V gene are KGHSH and LQKENI.